This TCR beta chain was sequenced during a study of shared clonotypes between healthy human individuals. Germline V gives CDR1 DFQATT, CDR2 SNEGSKA (reference sequence). V shed 6 bases and J shed 3 bases, with 9 bases lying between them. The CDR3 is made up of 11 amino acids. As originally analysed: Without quality scores, immunoSEQ junctional reads could not be filtered like full-length reads. Generated by immunoSEQ multiplex PCR, the TCRdb table keeps only in-frame clones and is missing some. V and J calls and clone size are those listed in that table; D and trimming were worked out from the DNA. The sample consists of 450,000 to 600,000 clones, 75% to 85% of them appearing once.

This TCR derives from a woman aged 40-49 years in good health. Some clones in this sample may be carry-over from other donors' samples. The chain recombines TRBV20-1 with TRBJ2-7, with D hard to call. Specimen: PBMCs. The CDR3 DNA reads as TGCAGTGCGGAATACCGCTACGAGCAGTACTTC. Amino acid sequence: CSAEYRYEQYF.